The next 13 T cell receptor beta chains were all read from a single sample in a study of blood T cell repertoires in COVID-19 (dated by TCRdb to the early 2020s). The library was produced with the immunoSEQ multiplex PCR assay. TCRdb took this table from immuneACCESS and kept in-frame rearrangements with V and J called. Such tables lack part of the clones; where checked against another copy, unresolved V genes explain under half of the gap, and the rest is unexplained. The sample table records about 73,000 clones; 65% to 85% of these occur just once. Of the sample, more than 2% is held by the ten largest clones. Sequencing input: peripheral blood. Source of these receptors: an elderly man with active or convalescent COVID-19.

The chain employs TRBV7-8 and TRBJ2-6; TRBD1 is a possible D gene (6 bases). The CDR3 extends over 19 amino acids. Germline CDR1 is SGHVS and CDR2 is FQNEAQ. Trimming left V 4 bases short and J 2 bases short, with 21 bases between. CDR3 in DNA: TGTGCCAGCAGCTCCCTTATGCTTATCAGGGGTGCTGGGGCCAACGTCCTGACTTTC. This codes for CASSSLMLIRGAGANVLTF.

The gene calls are TRBV19 and TRBJ1-5, with 11 bases lining up with TRBD1. The length of the CDR3 is 17 residues. Germline assignment: CDR1 LNHDA and CDR2 SQIVND (reference sequence). The trim removed 5 bases at V and 7 bases at J, leaving 13 bases unmatched. CDR3 DNA: TGTGCCAGTAGTCCGAGACTCCGGGACAGGGGGAACCAGCCCCAGCATTTT. Translation gives CASSPRLRDRGNQPQHF.

The chain carries TRBV6-1 and TRBJ2-3; D call uncertain. The V end lost 3 bases, the J end lost 2 bases, and 3 bases lay between the germline ends. Germline V gives CDR1 MNHNS, CDR2 SASEGT. The CDR3 loop spans 12 amino acids. This CDR3 is CASSDNTDTQYF. As DNA, the CDR3 is TGTGCCAGCAGTGATAACACAGATACGCAGTATTTT.

The rearrangement uses TRBV4-2 and TRBJ1-5, with D perhaps TRBD1 (5 bases). There are 16 residues in the CDR3. The V end lost 1 base, the J end lost 7 bases, and 17 bases lay between the germline ends. Germline assignment: CDR1 LGHNA and CDR2 YNFKEQ. As DNA, the CDR3 is TGTGCCAGCAGCCAAGGTTTCTCCCGACCAGGGCAGCCCCAGCATTTT. This translates into CASSQGFSRPGQPQHF.

The chain couples TRBV5-1 to TRBJ1-2, with D tentatively TRBD1 (6 bases). Per germline, CDR1 SGHRS and CDR2 YFSETQ. The CDR3 sequence is 14 residues long. V was clipped by 4 bases and J by 1 base, with 11 bases between them. The CDR3 loop reads CASSRDTLNYGYTF. In DNA form, the CDR3 reads TGCGCCAGCAGCAGGGACACCCTTAACTATGGCTACACCTTC. Filled out from reference TRBV5-1 and TRBJ1-2, the complete variable domain reads KAGVTQTPRYLIKTRGQQVTLSCSPISGHRSVSWYQQTPGQGLQFLFEYFSETQRNKGNFPGRFSGRQFSNSRSEMNVSTLELGDSALYLCASSRDTLNYGYTFGSGTRLTVV.

The rearrangement uses TRBV5-6 and TRBJ2-6, with D tentatively TRBD1 (5 bases). The V and J ends lost 1 base and 4 bases respectively, with 15 bases between them. The CDR3 is 17 residues long. Looked up from germline, CDR1 is SGHDT and CDR2 is YYEEEE. The CDR3 reads CASSLRSGKFGANVLTF. Written as DNA, the CDR3 is TGTGCCAGCAGCTTGAGGTCAGGGAAATTCGGGGCCAACGTCCTGACTTTC. Complete variable domain (other parts from reference TRBV5-6 and TRBJ2-6): DAGVTQSPTHLIKTRGQQVTLRCSPKSGHDTVSWYQQALGQGPQFIFQYYEEEERQRGNFPDRFSGHQFPNYSSELNVNALLLGDSALYLCASSLRSGKFGANVLTFGAGSRLTVL.

The CDR3 DNA reads as TGTGCCAGCACCCTTTCGTGGGCTAGCACAGATACGCAGTATTTT. Encoded protein: CASTLSWASTDTQYF. The chain joins TRBV6-5 to TRBJ2-3; D unclear. Germline values: CDR1 MNHEY, CDR2 SVGAGI. CDR3 length: 15 amino acids. The V end was cut by 7 bases, the J end by 0 bases, with 14 bases between.

The gene calls are TRBV5-4 and TRBJ2-5; 9 bases are a match to TRBD2. This CDR3 has 15 residues. In germline, CDR1 is SGHNT, CDR2 YYREEE (reference sequence). The V and J ends lost 0 bases and 6 bases, in that order; junction bases with no gene match: 6. CDR3 bases: TGTGCCAGCAGCTTGGAGGCGGGGGGGCCTAAGACCCAGTACTTC. Residues: CASSLEAGGPKTQYF.

This chain links TRBV3-1 (or the pseudogene TRBV3-2) with TRBJ2-7; TRBD2 aligns across 9 bases. Germline-derived CDR1 and CDR2 are LGHDT and YNNKEL (reference sequence). This CDR3 has 16 amino acids. Trimming cost V 4 bases and J 0 bases; bases outside gene matches: 7. In DNA, the CDR3 is TGTGCCAGCAGCCTCCCGCCGACTAGCGGCTCCTACGAGCAGTACTTC. Protein product: CASSLPPTSGSYEQYF.

The rearrangement uses TRBV3-1 (or the pseudogene TRBV3-2) and TRBJ1-4; TRBD1 matches 8 bases. The CDR3 loop spans 15 amino acids. With 5 bases clipped from V and 7 bases from J, the junction kept 9 bases outside the gene matches. Germline V CDR1 and CDR2: LGHDT, YNNKEL (reference sequence). CDR3 region: CASSDRGTRVEKLFF. The CDR3 DNA is TGTGCCAGCAGCGACAGGGGAACTCGGGTTGAAAAACTGTTTTTT.

The V call is TRBV4-1, the J call TRBJ2-5; weak D call: TRBD2 (5 bases). The CDR3 totals 13 residues. The V and J ends lost 1 base and 4 bases respectively, with 7 bases between them. CDR1 MGHRA and CDR2 YSYEKL come from the germline V gene. The CDR3 is CASSQGRGETQYF. Here the CDR3 DNA reads TGCGCCAGCAGCCAAGGACGGGGAGAGACCCAGTACTTC.

V gene TRBV11-2 combines with J gene TRBJ2-2, with TRBD2 matching over 10 bases. The germline gives CDR1 SGHAT, CDR2 FQNNGV. The CDR3 is made up of 15 amino acids. J was trimmed by 6 bases and V by 6 bases; bases with no gene match: 7. The CDR3 sequence is CASRRLAGIAGELFF. CDR3 nucleotide sequence: TGTGCCAGCAGAAGACTAGCGGGTATCGCCGGGGAGCTGTTTTTT.

The V and J genes are TRBV18 and TRBJ2-5; possibly TRBD1 for D (6 bases). The CDR3 extends over 16 amino acids. V gave up 1 base and J gave up 6 bases, with 18 bases separating them. From germline, CDR1 is KGHSH and CDR2 LQKENI. The CDR3 DNA reads TGTGCCAGCTCACCACTAGGTCCAGGGGATAGCAAGACCCAGTACTTC. The encoded protein is CASSPLGPGDSKTQYF.